This T cell receptor (beta chain) was obtained from a study of T cells in Graves' hyperthyroidism and ophthalmopathy. Germline CDR1 reads GTSNPN; CDR2 reads SVGIG (reference sequence). J was trimmed by 6 bases and V by 0 bases; bases with no gene match: 7. CDR3 length: 15 amino acids. What was amplified from RNA transcripts were TCR beta CDR3 regions. The HTBI set primed first-round TCR CDR3 RT-PCR. TCRdb used MiXCR to reprocess the multiplex PCR reads, holding one entry per CDR3 protein. The sample shows 250,000 to 350,000 distinct CDR3 sequences, roughly 20% of them seen only once. This TCR was sampled from a man younger than 45 with Graves' ophthalmopathy. Sequencing used blood. The rearrangement links TRBV30 to TRBJ2-3, with TRBD2 matching 9 bases. The CDR3 DNA sequence: TGTGCCTGGAGTGTCGGTAGCGGGAGCTTCGATACGCAGTATTTT. Translated: CAWSVGSGSFDTQYF.